What follows are 20 T cell receptor beta chains derived from one specimen sequenced in a study of human CD8 memory T cell subsets. UMI-labeled 5' RACE produced the TCR beta libraries. Each CDR3 protein gets one entry in TCRdb, which reprocessed the 5' RACE reads and gives no DNA. Its table lists about 3,300 distinct CDR3 sequences. The sequenced sample was CD8+ T cells from PBMCs. The origin of the receptors is a human donor in good health.

V usage is TRBV7-7 and J usage is TRBJ2-5; TCRdb names TRBD2, which stays unverified in the absence of DNA. The germline V gene encodes CDR1 SSHAT and CDR2 FNYEAQ (reference sequence). The CDR3 covers 18 residues. CDR3 protein: CASSRDSGGMLSVETQYF.

This rearrangement joins TRBV6-4 to TRBJ2-1; TCRdb indicates TRBD2, and absent DNA this call remains unverified. Germline-derived CDR1 and CDR2 are MRHNA and SNTAGT. The length of the CDR3 is 15 residues. The CDR3 sequence: CASSEGLAGGDEQFF.

Measured by frequency, this clonotype is medium-sized (0.01 to 0.1%). The chain is built from TRBV23-1 and TRBJ1-2; TCRdb names TRBD1, which stays unverified in the absence of DNA. TRBV23-1 is an ORF for which the function is uncertain. The CDR3 has 13 amino acids. The CDR3 reads CASSRDNNYGYTF.

Measured by frequency, this clonotype is medium-sized. The V and J genes are TRBV20-1 and TRBJ1-2. This CDR3 has 12 residues. Per the germline V gene, CDR1 is DFQATT and CDR2 is SNEGSKA (reference sequence). CDR3 residues: CSARVRDYGYTF.

The V and J genes are TRBV20-1 and TRBJ2-7. Germline CDR1 DFQATT, CDR2 SNEGSKA (reference sequence). The CDR3 is 15 amino acids. The CDR3 loop is CSANNPDRAPYEQYF.

The J gene is TRBJ2-7, the V gene TRBV27; TCRdb selects TRBD1, and the lack of DNA leaves this call unchecked. This CDR3 contains 11 residues. Germline lookup yields CDR1 MNHEY and CDR2 SMNVEV (reference sequence). This CDR3 reads CASSRGEEQYF.

The V and J genes are TRBV11-3 and TRBJ2-7; TCRdb proposes TRBD1, but this gene call is untestable without DNA. The CDR3 is made up of 14 amino acids. Per germline, CDR1 SGHNT and CDR2 YENEEA. CDR3 in amino acids: CASSLRRTAYEQYF.

The chain has TRBV2 and TRBJ2-1; the D call of TRBD2 rests on TCRdb alone, since no DNA is present to check it. This CDR3 is built from 15 residues. Germline V lookup: CDR1 SNHLY, CDR2 FYNNEI. CDR3 residues: CASSGTSGGLNEQFF.

By frequency, this clonotype is medium-sized. This sequence joins TRBV5-1 and TRBJ2-3; TCRdb lists TRBD1, though no DNA is available to test this call. The V gene's germline CDR1 is SGHRS and CDR2 YFSETQ. The CDR3 has 17 amino acids. This CDR3 is CASSLGWGQGTTDTQYF. Combining the CDR3 with reference TRBV5-1 and TRBJ2-3 gives the whole variable domain KAGVTQTPRYLIKTRGQQVTLSCSPISGHRSVSWYQQTPGQGLQFLFEYFSETQRNKGNFPGRFSGRQFSNSRSEMNVSTLELGDSALYLCASSLGWGQGTTDTQYFGPGTRLTVL.

Frequency places this clonotype as medium-sized. The V call is TRBV30, the J call TRBJ1-1; the TCRdb D gene call, TRBD1, has no DNA to confirm it. The length of the CDR3 is 13 residues. From germline, CDR1 is GTSNPN and CDR2 SVGIG (reference sequence). Here the CDR3 reads CAWKGTENTEAFF.

By frequency, this clonotype registers large (0.1 to 1%). V gene TRBV10-1 combines with J gene TRBJ2-3; TCRdb calls TRBD1, which cannot be checked without DNA. The CDR3 has 15 amino acids. CDR1 is WNHNN and CDR2 is SYGVQD in the germline V gene (reference sequence). The CDR3 protein is CASGPGQEHTDTQYF.

The chain is built from TRBV2 and TRBJ2-7; lacking DNA, the TRBD1 call made by TCRdb goes unchecked. Germline V gene lookup returns CDR1 SNHLY and CDR2 FYNNEI. This CDR3 contains 14 residues. The CDR3 protein is CAQQRFNRTYEQYF.

J is TRBJ2-5 and V is TRBV20-1; TCRdb's D gene call, TRBD2, goes unchecked for lack of DNA. Germline V gene lookup returns CDR1 DFQATT and CDR2 SNEGSKA (reference sequence). CDR3 length: 13 amino acids. CDR3 loop: CSAGASPQETQYF.

CDR3: CASSQEITETQYF. The rearrangement links TRBV4-3 to TRBJ2-5. Per germline, CDR1 LGHNA and CDR2 YSLEER. This CDR3 has 13 residues.

The J gene is TRBJ2-3, the V gene TRBV7-8. Germline CDR1 SGHVS, CDR2 FQNEAQ. CDR3 size: 14 residues. This chain's CDR3 is CASSPKMVTDTQYF.

The chain couples TRBV19 to TRBJ2-1; TCRdb reports TRBD2, a call that lacks DNA to check it against. CDR3 length: 17 amino acids. Germline values: CDR1 LNHDA, CDR2 SQIVND (reference sequence). The CDR3 protein is CASSIPPSSEEIGEQFF.

The chain couples TRBV14 to TRBJ2-2; the TRBD1 assignment by TCRdb is unverifiable without DNA. The CDR3 has 15 amino acids. CDR1 SGHDN and CDR2 FVKESK come from the germline V gene. The CDR3 loop is CASSQGGALTGELFF. Variable domain in full (rest from reference TRBV14 and TRBJ2-2): EAGVTQFPSHSVIEKGQTVTLRCDPISGHDNLYWYRRVMGKEIKFLLHFVKESKQDESGMPNNRFLAERTGGTYSTLKVQPAELEDSGVYFCASSQGGALTGELFFGEGSRLTVL.

The V gene is TRBV20-1, the J gene TRBJ2-1; there is no DNA to check the TCRdb D call of TRBD2. In germline, CDR1 is DFQATT, CDR2 SNEGSKA (reference sequence). This CDR3 contains 13 residues. The chain's CDR3 is CSARGLAGNEQFF.

V gene TRBV9 combines with J gene TRBJ1-5; as DNA is missing, the TRBD1 call by TCRdb cannot be tested. The CDR3 sequence is 13 residues long. CDR1 is SGDLS and CDR2 is YYNGEE in the germline V gene. This chain's CDR3 is CASGAGGGQPQHF.

Measured by frequency, this clonotype is medium-sized. The CDR3 is CASSRGLYYYEQYF. The chain combines TRBV19 with TRBJ2-7; the D gene TCRdb calls, TRBD2, cannot be checked with no DNA. CDR1 and CDR2 from the germline V gene are LNHDA and SQIVND (reference sequence). The CDR3 length is 14 residues.